The TCR beta chain under discussion was sequenced for a study of blood T cell repertoires in COVID-19. Study in general: PBMCs, B-cell-depleted T cells, or T cells provided the cDNA or gDNA that made up the material.

V was clipped by 2 bases and J by 7 bases, with 8 bases between them. CDR1 and CDR2 from the germline V gene are SGHDN and FVKESK. The CDR3 runs to 12 residues. Sequenced by immunoSEQ multiplex PCR; TCRdb stores in-frame clones only, minus some. The table shows approximately 110,000 clones, with 85% occurring only once. The source of this sequence is a man in his fifties with acute or convalescent COVID-19. V gene TRBV14 combines with J gene TRBJ1-2; D is uncertain. Material: peripheral blood. For the CDR3, the DNA is TGTGCCAGCAGCCAATACCAGGTTGGCTACACCTTC. Translating it yields CASSQYQVGYTF. Filled out from reference TRBV14 and TRBJ1-2, the complete variable domain reads EAGVTQFPSHSVIEKGQTVTLRCDPISGHDNLYWYRRVMGKEIKFLLHFVKESKQDESGMPNNRFLAERTGGTYSTLKVQPAELEDSGVYFCASSQYQVGYTFGSGTRLTVV.